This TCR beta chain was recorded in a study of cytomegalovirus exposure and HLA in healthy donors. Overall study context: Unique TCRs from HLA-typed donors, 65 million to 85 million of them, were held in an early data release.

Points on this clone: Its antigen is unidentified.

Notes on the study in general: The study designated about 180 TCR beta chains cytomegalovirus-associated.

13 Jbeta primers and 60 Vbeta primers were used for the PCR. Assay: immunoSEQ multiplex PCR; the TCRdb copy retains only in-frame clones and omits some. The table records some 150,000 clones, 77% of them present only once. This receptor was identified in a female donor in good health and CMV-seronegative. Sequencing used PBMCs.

Here the CDR3 DNA reads TGCGCCAGCAGCCAAGAGGGGGCGCGGGTTCAAGAGACCCAGTACTTC. Translated: CASSQEGARVQETQYF. The chain couples TRBV4-1 to TRBJ2-5, with a possible D match to TRBD1 (6 bases). Germline CDR1 MGHRA, CDR2 YSYEKL. Trimming took off 0 bases at V and 2 bases at J, with 13 bases between the two ends. The CDR3 contains 16 residues.